These T cell receptor beta chains were read from a single sample in a study of tumor-infiltrating lymphocytes in primary liver carcinoma. TCRdb re-called the multiplex PCR reads through MiXCR, storing one row per CDR3 protein. Among some 190,000 distinct CDR3 sequences listed, around four fifths were seen once. Input material: tumor tissue from primary liver carcinoma. The source is a man aged 40-49 years with primary liver carcinoma and hepatitis B virus infection. Both conserved end residues are part of each CDR3. Each record gives: J gene, D gene, clone size, V gene, CDR3 protein, CDR3 DNA. D genes are given only for firm matches. Size values are once, few and many counts, or a class for expanded clones, and some rows have none.

j_call: TRBJ1-2
d_call: NA
clone_size: few
v_call: TRBV6-5
cdr3_aa: CAILDLAAMHTF
cdr3_nt: TGTGCCATCCTAGACCTTGCCGCAATGCATACCTTC

j_call: TRBJ2-7
d_call: NA
clone_size: NA
v_call: TRBV10-1
cdr3_aa: CTSSESKHLGHYF
cdr3_nt: TGCACCAGCAGTGAGTCGAAGCATCTCGGGCATTACTTC

j_call: TRBJ1-6
d_call: NA
clone_size: NA
v_call: TRBV11-2
cdr3_aa: CVSSLEIGGPLHF
cdr3_nt: TGTGTCAGCAGCTTAGAAATTGGTGGCCCCCTCCACTTT

j_call: TRBJ2-2
d_call: NA
clone_size: many
v_call: TRBV12-5
cdr3_aa: CASGPSGRPLRTKPNTGELFF
cdr3_nt: TGTGCTAGTGGTCCTTCGGGGAGGCCTCTCAGAACCAAGCCGAACACCGGGGAGCTGTTTTTT

j_call: TRBJ1-1
d_call: NA
clone_size: NA
v_call: TRBV29-1
cdr3_aa: CSVRAGWGMHTEAFF
cdr3_nt: TGCAGTGTTCGGGCGGGATGGGGAATGCACACTGAAGCTTTCTTT

j_call: TRBJ2-7
d_call: NA
clone_size: few
v_call: TRBV4-1
cdr3_aa: CANSQETPVDEQYF
cdr3_nt: TGCGCCAATAGTCAAGAGACCCCTGTTGACGAGCAGTACTTC

j_call: TRBJ2-1
d_call: NA
clone_size: NA
v_call: TRBV6-5
cdr3_aa: CASNSRAPVGYNEHFF
cdr3_nt: TGTGCCAGCAACTCACGGGCCCCCGTGGGGTACAATGAGCACTTCTTC

j_call: TRBJ2-1
d_call: TRBD2
clone_size: NA
v_call: TRBV6-2/TRBV6-3
cdr3_aa: CANSFVIEAWVLAGERVNEQFF
cdr3_nt: TGTGCCAACAGTTTCGTGATTGAGGCGTGGGTTCTAGCGGGAGAAAGGGTCAATGAGCAGTTCTTC

j_call: TRBJ2-2
d_call: NA
clone_size: NA
v_call: TRBV7-8
cdr3_aa: CASSLVQQNTGELLF
cdr3_nt: TGTGCCAGCAGCTTAGTACAGCAGAACACCGGAGAGCTGTTATTT

j_call: TRBJ2-3
d_call: NA
clone_size: NA
v_call: TRBV9
cdr3_aa: CANSPGGYGTDTQYF
cdr3_nt: TGTGCCAACAGCCCCGGTGGTTATGGCACAGATACGCAGTATTTT

j_call: TRBJ2-7
d_call: NA
clone_size: NA
v_call: TRBV6-5
cdr3_aa: CASNPAARSSYEQYF
cdr3_nt: TGTGCCAGCAACCCGGCAGCGCGAAGCTCCTACGAGCAATACTTC

j_call: TRBJ1-5
d_call: NA
clone_size: NA
v_call: TRBV6-6
cdr3_aa: CARSWVLGADSNRPQHF
cdr3_nt: TGTGCCAGGAGTTGGGTTCTGGGGGCGGATAGCAATCGGCCCCAGCATTTT

j_call: TRBJ1-3
d_call: NA
clone_size: NA
v_call: TRBV7-9
cdr3_aa: CASSLQGSTIYF
cdr3_nt: TGTGCAAGCAGCTTGCAGGGAAGCACCATATATTTT

j_call: TRBJ2-1
d_call: NA
clone_size: once
v_call: TRBV6-5
cdr3_aa: CVSCLGTSGSYNEHFF
cdr3_nt: TGTGTCAGCTGTCTGGGGACCAGCGGCTCCTACAATGAGCACTTCTTC

j_call: TRBJ1-5
d_call: TRBD1
clone_size: NA
v_call: TRBV4-2
cdr3_aa: CTSSQEKGGGVSNQPQHF
cdr3_nt: TGTACCAGCAGCCAAGAAAAAGGAGGGGGCGTAAGCAATCAGCCCCAGCATTTC

j_call: TRBJ2-1
d_call: NA
clone_size: NA
v_call: TRBV11-3
cdr3_aa: CASSPISVRPYNEQFF
cdr3_nt: TGTGCCAGCAGCCCGATTAGCGTGAGACCCTACAATGAGCAGTTTTTC

j_call: TRBJ2-7
d_call: NA
clone_size: NA
v_call: TRBV6-6
cdr3_aa: CASSPRLLYEQYF
cdr3_nt: TGTGCCAGCAGTCCCCGTTTGCTATACGAGCAGTACTTC

j_call: TRBJ2-1
d_call: NA
clone_size: NA
v_call: TRBV24-1
cdr3_aa: CATSDAVGGFF
cdr3_nt: TGTGCCACCAGTGACGCCGTGGGGGGCTTCTTC

j_call: TRBJ1-3
d_call: NA
clone_size: NA
v_call: TRBV5-4
cdr3_aa: CASSLLSSSSGKTIYF
cdr3_nt: TGTGCCAGTAGCCTTTTGAGCTCCAGCTCTGGAAAGACCATATATTTT

j_call: TRBJ2-5
d_call: NA
clone_size: NA
v_call: TRBV6-1
cdr3_aa: CASSEATGGQDTQYF
cdr3_nt: TGTGCCAGCAGTGAAGCAACGGGGGGACAAGATACGCAGTACTTC